The 21 T cell receptor beta chains presented below share a single source sample, sequenced in a study of cytomegalovirus exposure and HLA in healthy donors. PCR amplification relied on 60 Vbeta primers (plus 13 Jbeta primers). The table came from immunoSEQ multiplex PCR; TCRdb's copy has only in-frame clones and leaves some out. The table has more than 85,000 clones, around 80% seen once; the top ten hold about 5%. Input material: PBMCs. These receptors came from a male donor in good health and CMV-seronegative.

V is TRBV19 and J is TRBJ2-3; 13 bases fit TRBD2. With 5 bases clipped from V and 0 bases from J, the junction kept 8 bases outside the gene matches. This CDR3 has 18 residues. The germline V gene encodes CDR1 LNHDA and CDR2 SQIVND (reference sequence). CDR3 region: CASSPTGLAGLSTDTQYF. CDR3 bases: TGTGCCAGTAGTCCTACGGGACTAGCGGGACTAAGCACAGATACGCAGTATTTT.

The V gene is TRBV18, the J gene TRBJ2-7; 9 nucleotides match TRBD1. The CDR3 sequence is 13 residues long. Per the germline V gene, CDR1 is KGHSH and CDR2 is LQKENI. V gave up 4 bases and J gave up 7 bases; unmatched junction bases: 5. In nucleotides, the CDR3 is TGTGCCAGCTCACTGGGACAGGGAGGGGAGCAGTACTTC. Translated, it gives CASSLGQGGEQYF.

This chain links TRBV10-2 with TRBJ2-3; 8 positions match TRBD2. Germline CDR1 WSHSY, CDR2 SAAADI. V was clipped by 6 bases and J by 5 bases; unmatched bases: 22. The CDR3 is 19 amino acids. CDR3 nucleotides: TGCGCCAGCAGGAGGGGGGGCTATCCGGGCGGGAGGCAAAAAGATACGCAGTATTTT. This sequence encodes CASRRGGYPGGRQKDTQYF.

The V and J genes are TRBV10-2 and TRBJ2-1, with 8 bases that match TRBD2. The CDR3 is 14 residues long. V was clipped by 4 bases and J by 3 bases; unmatched bases: 2. Germline V lookup: CDR1 WSHSY, CDR2 SAAADI. The CDR3 DNA follows: TGCGCCAGCAGTGCACTAGCGGTCTACAATGAGCAGTTCTTC. This codes for CASSALAVYNEQFF.

This clone was seen only a few times. This chain joins TRBV10-3 and TRBJ2-7; D unclear. V was pared by 0 bases and J by 4 bases, with 13 bases between. Germline CDR1 ENHRY, CDR2 SYGVKD. The CDR3 totals 15 residues. CDR3 sequence: CAISESSSRYYEQYF. In DNA, the CDR3 is TGTGCCATCAGTGAGTCGAGTAGCCGTTATTACGAGCAGTACTTC.

V usage is TRBV6-1 and J usage is TRBJ2-5, with a weak D call TRBD1 (6 bases). Between the trimmed V and J ends, which lost 4 bases and 11 bases, there was a span of 20 bases. CDR1 is MNHNS and CDR2 is SASEGT in the germline V gene. The CDR3 runs to 14 residues. The CDR3 bases are TGTGCCAGCAGTGCCCCGGGACACTTGACGTATCAGTACTTC. It encodes CASSAPGHLTYQYF.

J is TRBJ1-1 and V is TRBV6-1, with a tentative D call TRBD1 (5 bases). V gave up 4 bases and J gave up 0 bases, with 24 bases separating them. Germline CDR1 is MNHNS and CDR2 is SASEGT. This CDR3 has 19 residues. Here the CDR3 reads CASSALYARDSGVNTEAFF. For the CDR3, the DNA is TGTGCCAGCAGTGCCCTTTACGCCAGGGATTCGGGAGTGAACACTGAAGCTTTCTTT.

J is TRBJ2-2 and V is TRBV5-6; D gene uncertain. This CDR3 contains 15 residues. The germline V gene has CDR1 SGHDT and CDR2 YYEEEE. Between the trimmed V and J ends, which lost 3 bases and 8 bases, there was a span of 17 bases. The CDR3 here is CASSSGSRAWGELFF. The CDR3 region has the DNA TGTGCCAGCAGCTCCGGGTCCAGAGCGTGGGGGGAGCTGTTTTTT.

The rearrangement uses TRBV7-9 and TRBJ1-2, with D perhaps matching TRBD1 (5 bases). The germline V gene encodes CDR1 SEHNR and CDR2 FQNEAQ (reference sequence). The CDR3 sequence is 14 residues long. The V end was cut by 1 base, the J end by 5 bases, with 11 bases between. The CDR3 DNA follows: TGTGCCAGCAGCTTAGTGCAGGAGGGGTATGGCTACACCTTC. Translation gives CASSLVQEGYGYTF.

This clone was seen a handful of times. The chain is built from TRBV6-5 and TRBJ2-7, with D perhaps matching TRBD2 (7 bases). The length of the CDR3 is 15 residues. Germline V CDR1 and CDR2: MNHEY, SVGAGI. V lost 2 bases and J 3 bases, leaving 14 bases between the germline ends. Here the CDR3 DNA reads TGTGCCAGCAGTTACGGGGGAGGGGGATACTACGAGCAGTACTTC. It translates to CASSYGGGGYYEQYF.

The chain is built from TRBV18 and TRBJ1-5; TRBD1 matches 7 bases. The CDR3 consists of 15 residues. Germline V gene lookup returns CDR1 KGHSH and CDR2 LQKENI. V trimming: 3 bases; J trimming: 6 bases; junction bases outside the gene matches: 8. This chain's CDR3 is CASSPQGVGSQPQHF. The CDR3 region has the DNA TGTGCCAGCTCACCCCAGGGGGTTGGTAGTCAGCCCCAGCATTTT.

J is TRBJ2-5 and V is TRBV7-3, with TRBD2 identical over 7 bases. This CDR3 is built from 14 residues. Trimming at V came to 0 bases and at J to 5 bases, leaving 3 bases not matched to a gene. Germline loops: CDR1 SGHTA, CDR2 FQGTGA. This chain's CDR3 is CASSLTVAGETQYF. The CDR3 DNA follows: TGTGCCAGCAGCTTAACCGTAGCGGGCGAGACCCAGTACTTC.

V gene TRBV19 combines with J gene TRBJ1-2, with a weak D call TRBD1 (5 bases). Trimming left V 6 bases short and J 8 bases short, with 13 bases between. Looked up from germline, CDR1 is LNHDA and CDR2 is SQIVND (reference sequence). The CDR3 is made up of 12 amino acids. The CDR3 DNA reads TGTGCCAGTAGATGGGGACTAAGCGGCTACACCTTC. This codes for CASRWGLSGYTF.

In nucleotides, the CDR3 is TGTGCCAGTAGCCGCCGGACAGGGGGCCCTTGGGAGCAGTACTTC. Its translation is CASSRRTGGPWEQYF. The gene calls are TRBV19 and TRBJ2-7, with 11 bases identical to TRBD1. The CDR3 length is 15 residues. CDR1 LNHDA and CDR2 SQIVND come from the germline V gene (reference sequence). The junction had 11 bases not matched to a gene; V was cut back by 6 bases and J by 7 bases. Combining the CDR3 with reference TRBV19 and TRBJ2-7 gives the whole variable domain DGGITQSPKYLFRKEGQNVTLSCEQNLNHDAMYWYRQDPGQGLRLIYYSQIVNDFQKGDIAEGYSVSREKKESFPLTVTSAQKNPTAFYLCASSRRTGGPWEQYFGPGTRLTVT.

This chain joins TRBV6-6 and TRBJ2-5; 7 bases line up with TRBD2. Trimming at V came to 7 bases and at J to 4 bases, leaving 15 bases not matched to a gene. Germline values: CDR1 MNHNY, CDR2 SVGAGI (reference sequence). This CDR3 spans 16 amino acids. The CDR3 reads CASTPVGGRIGETQYF. The CDR3 DNA reads as TGTGCCAGCACCCCGGTGGGAGGGCGGATAGGAGAGACCCAGTACTTC.

The chain uses TRBV9 and TRBJ1-4, with 9 positions matching TRBD1. The CDR3 is 15 residues long. CDR1 and CDR2 from the germline V gene are SGDLS and YYNGEE. V was clipped by 3 bases and J by 5 bases; unmatched bases: 5. The CDR3 DNA sequence: TGTGCCAGCAGCGCCTCGGGGACAGGGAATGAAAAACTGTTTTTT. Protein product: CASSASGTGNEKLFF. The whole variable domain, filled in from reference TRBV9 and TRBJ1-4, reads DSGVTQTPKHLITATGQRVTLRCSPRSGDLSVYWYQQSLDQGLQFLIQYYNGEERAKGNILERFSAQQFPDLHSELNLSSLELGDSALYFCASSASGTGNEKLFFGSGTQLSVL.

The rearrangement uses TRBV18 and TRBJ2-1, with 9 positions matching TRBD2. The CDR3 length is 15 residues. Germline CDR1 is KGHSH and CDR2 is LQKENI. With 4 bases clipped from V and 3 bases from J, the junction kept 4 bases outside the gene matches. The CDR3: CASSQWTSDYNEQFF. The CDR3 DNA follows: TGTGCCAGCTCACAATGGACTAGCGACTACAATGAGCAGTTCTTC.

The chain combines TRBV7-2 with TRBJ1-5; D may be TRBD1 (6 bases). Trimming pared 5 bases from V and 0 bases from J, leaving 11 bases between. The length of the CDR3 is 15 residues. CDR1 is SGHTA and CDR2 is FQGNSA in the germline V gene. CDR3 region: CASSLGGVSNQPQHF. CDR3 DNA sequence: TGTGCCAGCAGCCTAGGGGGAGTTAGCAATCAGCCCCAGCATTTT.

CDR3 nucleotides: TGTGCCAGTAGTATGGGACTAGCGGGAGTCGCCGAGCAGTACTTC. Amino acids: CASSMGLAGVAEQYF. The V call is TRBV19, the J call TRBJ2-7; 14 bases match TRBD2. The CDR3 totals 15 residues. Germline assignment: CDR1 LNHDA and CDR2 SQIVND (reference sequence). Trimming removed 3 bases from V and 6 bases from J; junction bases left unmatched: 4.

This chain joins TRBV5-1 and TRBJ1-6; TRBD1 agrees at 9 bases. In germline, CDR1 is SGHRS, CDR2 YFSETQ. V lost 6 bases and J lost 7; bases outside the gene matches: 8. The CDR3 sequence is 15 residues long. DNA of the CDR3: TGCGCCAGCACCTCGGACAGGGGAAACAATTCACCCCTCCACTTT. Amino acid sequence: CASTSDRGNNSPLHF. The entire variable domain, with the rest obtained from reference TRBV5-1 and TRBJ1-6, is as follows: KAGVTQTPRYLIKTRGQQVTLSCSPISGHRSVSWYQQTPGQGLQFLFEYFSETQRNKGNFPGRFSGRQFSNSRSEMNVSTLELGDSALYLCASTSDRGNNSPLHFGNGTRLTVT.

V usage is TRBV9 and J usage is TRBJ2-2, with D possibly matching TRBD2 (6 bases). Germline CDR1 is SGDLS and CDR2 is YYNGEE. There are 17 residues in the CDR3. V was pared by 2 bases and J by 6 bases, with 20 bases between. CDR3 loop: CASSVTLTSGEAGELFF. In DNA, the CDR3 is TGTGCCAGCAGCGTGACCCTGACTAGTGGGGAGGCCGGGGAGCTGTTTTTT.